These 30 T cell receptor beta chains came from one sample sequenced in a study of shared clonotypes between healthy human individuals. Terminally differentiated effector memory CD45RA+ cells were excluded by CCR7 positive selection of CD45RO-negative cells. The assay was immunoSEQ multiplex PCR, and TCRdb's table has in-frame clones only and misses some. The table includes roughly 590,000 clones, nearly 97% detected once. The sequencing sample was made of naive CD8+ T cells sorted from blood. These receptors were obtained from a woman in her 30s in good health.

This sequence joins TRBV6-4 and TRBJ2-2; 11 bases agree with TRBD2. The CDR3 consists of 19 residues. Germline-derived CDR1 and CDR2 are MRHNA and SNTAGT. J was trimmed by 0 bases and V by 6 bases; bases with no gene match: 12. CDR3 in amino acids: CASRNNLRTSGSNTGELFF. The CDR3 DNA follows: TGTGCCAGCAGGAACAACCTTCGGACTAGCGGGTCGAACACCGGGGAGCTGTTTTTT.

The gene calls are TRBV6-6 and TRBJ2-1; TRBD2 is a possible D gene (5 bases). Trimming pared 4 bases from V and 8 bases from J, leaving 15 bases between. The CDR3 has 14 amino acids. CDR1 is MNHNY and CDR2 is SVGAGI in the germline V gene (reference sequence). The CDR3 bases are TGTGCCAGCAGTTTTACTAGAAGGAGCGATGAGCAGTTCTTC. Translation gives CASSFTRRSDEQFF.

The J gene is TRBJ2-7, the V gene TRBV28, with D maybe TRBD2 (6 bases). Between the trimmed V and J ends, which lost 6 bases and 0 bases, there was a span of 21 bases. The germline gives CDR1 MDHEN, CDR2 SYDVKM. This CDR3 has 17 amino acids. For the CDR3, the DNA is TGTGCCAGCAGCTTCCCCGTCCGCGGGAAGAGCTCCTACGAGCAGTACTTC. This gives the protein CASSFPVRGKSSYEQYF.

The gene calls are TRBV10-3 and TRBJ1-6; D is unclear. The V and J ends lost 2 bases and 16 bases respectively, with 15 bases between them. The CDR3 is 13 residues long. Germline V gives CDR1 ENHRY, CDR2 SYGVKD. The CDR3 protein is CAISEPDGLNLHF. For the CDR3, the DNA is TGTGCCATCAGTGAGCCTGACGGGCTAAATCTCCACTTT.

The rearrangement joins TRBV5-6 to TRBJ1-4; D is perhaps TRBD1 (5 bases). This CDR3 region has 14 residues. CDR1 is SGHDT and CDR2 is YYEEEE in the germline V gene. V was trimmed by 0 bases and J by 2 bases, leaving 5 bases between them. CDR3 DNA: TGTGCCAGCAGCTTGGCAGGGACTAATGAAAAACTGTTTTTT. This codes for CASSLAGTNEKLFF. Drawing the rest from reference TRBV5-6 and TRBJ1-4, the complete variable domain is DAGVTQSPTHLIKTRGQQVTLRCSPKSGHDTVSWYQQALGQGPQFIFQYYEEEERQRGNFPDRFSGHQFPNYSSELNVNALLLGDSALYLCASSLAGTNEKLFFGSGTQLSVL.

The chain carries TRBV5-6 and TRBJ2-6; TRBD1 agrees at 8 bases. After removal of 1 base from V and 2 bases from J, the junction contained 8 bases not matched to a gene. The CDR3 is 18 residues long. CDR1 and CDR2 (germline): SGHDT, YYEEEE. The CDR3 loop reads CASSLIGQGYPGANVLTF. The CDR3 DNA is TGTGCCAGCAGCTTGATCGGACAGGGTTATCCTGGGGCCAACGTCCTGACTTTC.

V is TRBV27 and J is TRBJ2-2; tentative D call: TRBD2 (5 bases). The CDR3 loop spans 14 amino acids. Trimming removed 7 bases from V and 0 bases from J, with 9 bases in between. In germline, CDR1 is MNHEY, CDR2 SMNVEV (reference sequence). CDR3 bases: TGTGCCAGCATGGTCGGGGCGAACACCGGGGAGCTGTTTTTT. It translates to CASMVGANTGELFF.

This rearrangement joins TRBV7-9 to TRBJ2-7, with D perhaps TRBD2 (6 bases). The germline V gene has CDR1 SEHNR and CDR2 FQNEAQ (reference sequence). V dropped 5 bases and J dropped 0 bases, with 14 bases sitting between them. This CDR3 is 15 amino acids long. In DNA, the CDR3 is TGTGCCAGCAGCGGCTCTAGCGCTAGCTCCTACGAGCAGTACTTC. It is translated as CASSGSSASSYEQYF.

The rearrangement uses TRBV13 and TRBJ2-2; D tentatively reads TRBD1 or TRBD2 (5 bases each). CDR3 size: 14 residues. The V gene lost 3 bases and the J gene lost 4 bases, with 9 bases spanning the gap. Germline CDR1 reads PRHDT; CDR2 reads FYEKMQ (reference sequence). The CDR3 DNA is TGTGCCAGCAGCTTGGGGGTATCCACCGGGGAGCTGTTTTTT. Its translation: CASSLGVSTGELFF.

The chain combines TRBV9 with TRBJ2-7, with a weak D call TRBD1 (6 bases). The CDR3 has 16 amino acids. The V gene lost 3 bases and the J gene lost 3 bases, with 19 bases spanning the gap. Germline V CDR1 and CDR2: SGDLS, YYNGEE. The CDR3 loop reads CASSAHRDKPRYEQYF. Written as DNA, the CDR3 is TGTGCCAGCAGCGCCCATAGGGACAAACCTCGCTACGAGCAGTACTTC.

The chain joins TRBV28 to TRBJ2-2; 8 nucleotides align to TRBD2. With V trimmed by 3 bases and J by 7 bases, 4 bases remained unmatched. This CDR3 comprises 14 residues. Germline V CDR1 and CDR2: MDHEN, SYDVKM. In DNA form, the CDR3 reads TGTGCCAGCAGTTTCCGGGGGGGCAGCGGGGAGCTGTTTTTT. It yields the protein CASSFRGGSGELFF.

This CDR3 is CSVDEGSDGYTF. In nucleotides, the CDR3 is TGCAGCGTTGACGAGGGGTCCGATGGCTACACCTTC. This chain links TRBV29-1 with TRBJ1-2; D might be TRBD1 (5 bases). Germline-derived CDR1 and CDR2 are SQVTM and ANQGSEA. Trimming removed 3 bases from V and 6 bases from J, with 11 bases in between. CDR3 length: 12 amino acids. Full variable domain (remainder filled in from reference TRBV29-1 and TRBJ1-2): SAVISQKPSRDICQRGTSLTIQCQVDSQVTMMFWYRQQPGQSLTLIATANQGSEATYESGFVIDKFPISRPNLTFSTLTVSNMSPEDSSIYLCSVDEGSDGYTFGSGTRLTVV.

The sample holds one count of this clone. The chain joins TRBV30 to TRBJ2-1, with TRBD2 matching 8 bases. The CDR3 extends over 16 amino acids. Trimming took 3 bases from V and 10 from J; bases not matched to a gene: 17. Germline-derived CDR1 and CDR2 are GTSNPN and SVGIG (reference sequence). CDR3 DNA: TGTGCCTGGAGAGGGAAGGGGCTAGCGGGTATTGGGGAGCAGTTCTTC. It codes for CAWRGKGLAGIGEQFF.

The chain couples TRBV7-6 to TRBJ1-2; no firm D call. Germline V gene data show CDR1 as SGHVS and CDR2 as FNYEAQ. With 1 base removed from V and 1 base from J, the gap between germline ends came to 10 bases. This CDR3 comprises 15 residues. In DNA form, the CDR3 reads TGTGCCAGCAGCTTAGGAAGGACGGATAACTATGGCTACACCTTC. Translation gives CASSLGRTDNYGYTF.

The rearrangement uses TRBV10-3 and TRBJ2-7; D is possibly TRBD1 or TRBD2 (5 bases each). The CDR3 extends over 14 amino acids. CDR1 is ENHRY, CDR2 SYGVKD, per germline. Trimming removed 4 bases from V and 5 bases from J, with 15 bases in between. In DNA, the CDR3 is TGTGCCATCAGTGCCCGGGACGGCGCCGACGAGCAGTACTTC. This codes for CAISARDGADEQYF.

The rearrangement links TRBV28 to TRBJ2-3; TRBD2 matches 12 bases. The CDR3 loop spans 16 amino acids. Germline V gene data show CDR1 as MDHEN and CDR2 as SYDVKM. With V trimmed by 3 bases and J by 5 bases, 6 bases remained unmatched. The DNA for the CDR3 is TGTGCCAGCAGTTTCCGACTAGCGGGAGCTATAGATACGCAGTATTTT. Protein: CASSFRLAGAIDTQYF.

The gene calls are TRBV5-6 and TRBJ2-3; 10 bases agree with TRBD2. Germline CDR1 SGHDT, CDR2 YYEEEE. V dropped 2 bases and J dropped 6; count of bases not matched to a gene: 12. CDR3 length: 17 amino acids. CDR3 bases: TGTGCCAGCAGCTTCGTGGGTCCCAGCGGGAGGGATGATACGCAGTATTTT. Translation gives CASSFVGPSGRDDTQYF.

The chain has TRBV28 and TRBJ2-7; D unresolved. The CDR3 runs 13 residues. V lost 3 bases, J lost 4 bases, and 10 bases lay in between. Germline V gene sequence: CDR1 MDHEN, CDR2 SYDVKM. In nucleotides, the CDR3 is TGTGCCAGCAGTTTTGGGTCGGAGTACGAGCAGTACTTC. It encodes CASSFGSEYEQYF.

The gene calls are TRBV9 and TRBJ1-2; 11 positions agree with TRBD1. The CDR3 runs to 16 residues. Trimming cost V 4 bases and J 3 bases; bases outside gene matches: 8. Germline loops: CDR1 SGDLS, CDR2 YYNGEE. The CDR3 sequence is CASSPRTGGVDYGYTF. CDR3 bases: TGTGCCAGCAGCCCACGGACAGGGGGCGTCGACTATGGCTACACCTTC.

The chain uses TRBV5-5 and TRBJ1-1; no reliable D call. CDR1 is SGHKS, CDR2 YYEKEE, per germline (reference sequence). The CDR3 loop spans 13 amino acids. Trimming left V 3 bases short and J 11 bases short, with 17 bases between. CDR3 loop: CASSYFSGFPAFF. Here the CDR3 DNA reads TGTGCCAGCAGCTATTTTTCGGGGTTTCCGGCTTTCTTT.

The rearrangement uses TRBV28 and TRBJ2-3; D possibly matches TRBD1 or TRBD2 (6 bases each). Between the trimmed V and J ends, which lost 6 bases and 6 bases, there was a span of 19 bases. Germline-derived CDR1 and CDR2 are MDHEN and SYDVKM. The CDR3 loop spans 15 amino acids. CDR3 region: CASRWGAGASDTQYF. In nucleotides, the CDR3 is TGTGCCAGCAGATGGGGGGCAGGGGCCTCGGATACGCAGTATTTT.

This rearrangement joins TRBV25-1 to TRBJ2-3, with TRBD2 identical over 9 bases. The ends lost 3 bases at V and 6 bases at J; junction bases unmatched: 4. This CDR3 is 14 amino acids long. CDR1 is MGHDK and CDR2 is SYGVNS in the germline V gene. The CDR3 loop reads CASSDEREADTQYF. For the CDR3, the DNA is TGTGCCAGCAGTGACGAGCGGGAGGCTGATACGCAGTATTTT.

As DNA, the CDR3 is TGTGCCAGCAGGACAGGGAGCGAGCAGTACTTC. Translating gives CASRTGSEQYF. The chain links TRBV6-8 to TRBJ2-7; 7 nucleotides align to TRBD1. V lost 6 bases to trimming and J lost 6 bases; unmatched junction nucleotides: 2. The CDR3 runs to 11 residues. Germline loops: CDR1 MNHGY, CDR2 SAAAGT.

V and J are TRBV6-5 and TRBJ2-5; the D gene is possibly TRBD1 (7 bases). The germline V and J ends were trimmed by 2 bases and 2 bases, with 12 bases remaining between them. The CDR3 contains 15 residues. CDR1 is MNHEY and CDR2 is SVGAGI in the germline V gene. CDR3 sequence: CASSYAGQPQETQYF. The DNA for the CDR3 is TGTGCCAGCAGTTACGCGGGACAGCCGCAAGAGACCCAGTACTTC.

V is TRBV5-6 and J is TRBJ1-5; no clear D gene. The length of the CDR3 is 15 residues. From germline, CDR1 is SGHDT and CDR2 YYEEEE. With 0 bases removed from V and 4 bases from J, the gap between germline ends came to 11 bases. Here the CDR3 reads CASSLGYSSNQPQHF. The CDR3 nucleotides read TGTGCCAGCAGCTTGGGGTACAGTTCTAATCAGCCCCAGCATTTT.

The CDR3 reads CASSEQPGVDEQFF. The CDR3 coding sequence is TGTGCCAGCAGCGAACAGCCGGGGGTGGATGAGCAGTTCTTC. The rearrangement joins TRBV9 to TRBJ2-1, with D possibly being TRBD2 (6 bases). The CDR3 has 14 amino acids. The V end lost 3 bases, the J end lost 8 bases, and 15 bases lay between the germline ends. The germline V gene encodes CDR1 SGDLS and CDR2 YYNGEE.

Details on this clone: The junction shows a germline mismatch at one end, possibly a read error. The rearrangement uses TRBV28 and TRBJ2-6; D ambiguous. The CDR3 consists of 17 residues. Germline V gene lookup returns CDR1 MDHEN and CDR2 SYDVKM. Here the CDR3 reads CASRFRASPSGANVLTF. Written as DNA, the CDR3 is TGTGCCAGCCGTTTCAGAGCCAGCCCCTCTGGGGCCAACGTCCTGACTTTC. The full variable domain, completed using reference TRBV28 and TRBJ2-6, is DVKVTQSSRYLVKRTGEKVFLECVQDMDHENMFWYRQDPGLGLRLIYFSYDVKMKEKGDIPEGYSVSREKKERFSLILESASTNQTSMYLCASRFRASPSGANVLTFGAGSRLTVL.

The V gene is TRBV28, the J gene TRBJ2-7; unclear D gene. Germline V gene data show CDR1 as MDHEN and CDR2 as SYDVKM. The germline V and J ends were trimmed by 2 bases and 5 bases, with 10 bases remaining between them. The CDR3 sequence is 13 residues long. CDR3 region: CASSLLLSDEQYF. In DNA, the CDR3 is TGTGCCAGCAGTTTACTGCTAAGTGACGAGCAGTACTTC.

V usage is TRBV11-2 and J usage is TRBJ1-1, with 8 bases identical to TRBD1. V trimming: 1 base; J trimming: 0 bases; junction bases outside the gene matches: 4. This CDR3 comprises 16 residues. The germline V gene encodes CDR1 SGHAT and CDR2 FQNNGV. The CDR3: CASSLGRTGMNTEAFF. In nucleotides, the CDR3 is TGTGCCAGCAGCTTAGGACGGACAGGGATGAACACTGAAGCTTTCTTT.

The CDR3 DNA follows: TGCGCCAGCAGCTTGGAAGGGGTTGAAGCTTTCTTT. This gives the protein CASSLEGVEAFF. This chain links TRBV5-1 with TRBJ1-1, with a possible D match to TRBD1 (5 bases). Germline V gene sequence: CDR1 SGHRS, CDR2 YFSETQ. This CDR3 region has 12 residues. The germline V and J ends were trimmed by 0 bases and 7 bases, with 7 bases remaining between them.